Listed below are T cell receptor beta chains from one sample, sequenced in a study of human T cells and chemical hapten exposure. TCRdb re-called the RACE reads with MiXCR, one entry per CDR3 protein. Altogether about 360,000 distinct CDR3 sequences are present, approximately 6.3% being singletons, with the ten largest covering 7% to 10%. The sequencing used whole blood, collected in connection with sensitization to the hapten diphenylcyclopropenone (DPC). The receptors come from a woman under 30 with alopecia areata. Some clones in this sample may be carry-over from other donors' samples. Each CDR3 is given with its conserved first and last residue. D genes are given only for firm matches. The size of a clone is reported for some rows only, either as once, few or many, or as a class for expanded clones.

>TRBV7-9|TRBJ2-3|.|.
TGTGCCAGCAGCTTCGAGTTACGGGATACGCAGTATTTT
CASSFELRDTQYF
>TRBV4-3|TRBJ1-3|.|TRBD1
TGCGCCAGCAGCCAAGGAGCTGGGACAGGGGGTAACACCATATATTTT
CASSQGAGTGGNTIYF
>TRBV7-3|TRBJ2-3|many|TRBD2
TGTGCCAGCAGCCCCACCGGGACTATAGGAGATACGCAGTATTTT
CASSPTGTIGDTQYF
>TRBV2|TRBJ1-6|.|.
TGTGCCAGCACCCTTGGCAGGGGTAATTCACCCCTCCACTTT
CASTLGRGNSPLHF
>TRBV2|TRBJ1-6|many|.
TGTGCCAGCCATCTCGACTATAATTCACCCCTCCACTTT
CASHLDYNSPLHF
>TRBV12-3/TRBV12-4|TRBJ1-2|.|TRBD1
TGTGCCAGCAAGAGGACAGGAGATGGTAACTATGGCTACACCTTC
CASKRTGDGNYGYTF
>TRBV27|TRBJ1-5|few|.
TGTGCCAGCAGTTTTTCGGGGTACCATCAGCCCCAGCATTTT
CASSFSGYHQPQHF
>TRBV20-1|TRBJ1-1|few|.
TGCAGTGCTAGAGATACCAGGGAAGTCTCTGAAGCTTTCTTT
CSARDTREVSEAFF
>TRBV25-1|TRBJ2-7|many|.
TGTGCCAGCAGTCGATCCGGGGGGCCTACCTACGAGCAGTACTTC
CASSRSGGPTYEQYF
>TRBV20-1|TRBJ2-7|few|TRBD1
TGCAGTGCTAGTAGACAGGGCCGCTCCTACGAGCAGTACTTC
CSASRQGRSYEQYF
>TRBV6-2/TRBV6-3|TRBJ1-1|.|.
TGTGCCAGCAGTTACTCGGCCGGCTACACTGAAGCTTTCTTT
CASSYSAGYTEAFF
>TRBV5-1|TRBJ2-3|many|.
TGCGCCAGCAGCTTGGGGGCAACGGCGTTAGCAGATACGCAGTATTTT
CASSLGATALADTQYF
>TRBV12-3/TRBV12-4|TRBJ2-6|many|TRBD1
TGTGCCAGCAGCCTTGGCCCCACCAGGACAGGGACTTCTGGGGCCAACGTCCTGACTTTC
CASSLGPTRTGTSGANVLTF
>TRBV5-5|TRBJ1-5|many|.
TGTGCCAGCAGCTTCTCGCAGCCCGTCAATCAGCCCCAGCATTTT
CASSFSQPVNQPQHF
>TRBV27|TRBJ2-5|many|TRBD1
TGTGCCAGCAGTCCTGGGACAGGGGTGCAAGAGACCCAGTACTTC
CASSPGTGVQETQYF
>TRBV7-2|TRBJ1-5|few|TRBD1
TGTGCCAGCAGCCAAACAGGGGACAATAATCAGCCCCAGCATTTT
CASSQTGDNNQPQHF
>TRBV6-5|TRBJ2-2|.|.
TGTGCCAGCAGTTACTCGGCAACAGGGACGAACACCGGGGAGCTGTTTTTT
CASSYSATGTNTGELFF
>TRBV20-1|TRBJ1-3|.|.
TGCAGTGCTAGATACCCAAGGCCTGGAAACACCATATATTTT
CSARYPRPGNTIYF
>TRBV4-3|TRBJ1-2|few|.
TGCGCCAGCAGCCAAGTTTCAGGACACTATGGCTACACCTTC
CASSQVSGHYGYTF
>TRBV20-1|TRBJ1-1|few|TRBD1
TGCAGTGCGGCCGACAGGGACAGTGAAGCTTTCTTT
CSAADRDSEAFF
>TRBV20-1|TRBJ1-5|many|.
TGCAGTGCTGGAACCGACAGGCGTCAGCCCCAGCATTTT
CSAGTDRRQPQHF
>TRBV7-3|TRBJ2-5|.|.
TGTGCCAGCAGCATAAGCAGGGACCTTCAAGAGACCCAGTACTTC
CASSISRDLQETQYF
>TRBV10-3|TRBJ2-2|few|TRBD1
TGTGCCATGACGGACAGGGGGGACACCGGGGAGCTGTTTTTT
CAMTDRGDTGELFF
>TRBV6-8|TRBJ1-6|many|TRBD1
TGTGCCAGCAGTTACTACTACGGGACAGGGCTTTTCCACTTT
CASSYYYGTGLFHF
>TRBV20-1|TRBJ2-1|.|TRBD2
TGCAGTGCTAGACCCAGCGGGGCGGCTGGTGAGCAGTTCTTC
CSARPSGAAGEQFF
>TRBV7-2|TRBJ1-6|few|.
TGTGCCAGCAGCCGAGGGCCAGTTTTTAATTCACCCCTCCACTTT
CASSRGPVFNSPLHF
>TRBV6-6|TRBJ2-2|few|.
TGTGCCAGCAGTTACCTGCCGGGGACGAACACCGGGGAGCTGTTTTTT
CASSYLPGTNTGELFF
>TRBV27|TRBJ2-7|many|.
TGTGCCAGCAGCGGAATTCCGGGGAATTCCTACGAGCAGTACTTC
CASSGIPGNSYEQYF
>TRBV7-9|TRBJ1-1|many|TRBD1
TGTGCCAGCAGCTCCCTTGACAGGGTAGGCAGTAGGACTGAAGCTTTCTTT
CASSSLDRVGSRTEAFF
>TRBV6-5|TRBJ2-7|few|.
TGTGCCAGCAGTTCGGATTACGTGCAGGGGAGTCACCACGAGCAGTACTTC
CASSSDYVQGSHHEQYF
>TRBV3-1|TRBJ1-6|few|.
TGTGCCAGCAGCCGTAGAGTCCGTAATTCACCCCTCCACTTT
CASSRRVRNSPLHF
>TRBV4-3|TRBJ1-1|medium-sized|.
TGCGCCAGCAGCCAAGAAGCGGAGTCTGAAGCTTTCTTT
CASSQEAESEAFF
>TRBV6-5|TRBJ2-6|.|TRBD1
TGTGCCAGCAGTTACAAGGGACAGGGTCCGGGGGCCAACGTCCTGACTTTC
CASSYKGQGPGANVLTF
>TRBV18|TRBJ2-2|.|.
TGTGCCAGCTCACCAGGATTCGGGTCTATGGCTTTGGATCACACCGGGGAGCTGTTTTTT
CASSPGFGSMALDHTGELFF
>TRBV6-5|TRBJ2-7|few|TRBD1
TGTGCCAGCAGCCGGGACAGTGGGGAAACCTACGAGCAGTACTTC
CASSRDSGETYEQYF
>TRBV20-1|TRBJ2-2|few|TRBD1
TGCAGTGCTAATTCCGGGACAGCGAACACCGGGGAGCTGTTTTTT
CSANSGTANTGELFF
>TRBV12-3/TRBV12-4|TRBJ1-3|many|.
TGTGCCAGCAAAGACGGTCCGACTGGAAACACCATATATTTT
CASKDGPTGNTIYF
>TRBV11-3|TRBJ2-7|few|.
TGTGCCAGCAGCTTAGATGACAGTTACGAGCAGTACTTC
CASSLDDSYEQYF
>TRBV20-1|TRBJ2-7|.|.
TGCATTGCTAGAGACACCGACAAACCGACCTACGAGCAGTACTTC
CIARDTDKPTYEQYF
>TRBV27|TRBJ2-5|.|.
TGTGCCAGCAGTTTGAGCTACGGGACATCAGAGACCCAGTACTTC
CASSLSYGTSETQYF
>TRBV5-1|TRBJ2-7|few|TRBD1
TGCGCCACCTCACGGACAGGTGGCGAGCAGTACTTC
CATSRTGGEQYF
>TRBV7-9|TRBJ2-1|many|.
TGTGCCAGCAGGTCGGCCCGGGGCTCCTACAATGAGCAGTTCTTC
CASRSARGSYNEQFF
>TRBV6-5|TRBJ2-7|many|.
TGTGCCAGCAGTTACTCTAGCGCCCACGGGAGTTCCTACGAGCAGTACTTC
CASSYSSAHGSSYEQYF
>TRBV3-1|TRBJ1-1|few|.
TGTGCCAGCAGCCAAACAGTAACGGCGAACACTGAAGCTTTCTTT
CASSQTVTANTEAFF
>TRBV5-1|TRBJ2-7|many|.
TGCGCCAGCAGCACTCCTTCTAGGAGGGAGCAGTACTTC
CASSTPSRREQYF
>TRBV29-1|TRBJ1-2|many|.
TGCAGCGGGCTACAGGGTCCCTATGGCTACACCTTC
CSGLQGPYGYTF
>TRBV6-2/TRBV6-3|TRBJ1-1|few|.
TGTGCCAGCAGTTACCCACACCCCCTTCGAAACATGAACACTGAAGCTTTCTTT
CASSYPHPLRNMNTEAFF
>TRBV6-2/TRBV6-3|TRBJ2-1|few|.
TGTGCCAGCAGGGGATCCGGGACCTTCTACAATGAGCAGTTCTTC
CASRGSGTFYNEQFF
>TRBV12-3/TRBV12-4|TRBJ2-7|few|TRBD2
TGTGCCAGCAGCTTTACTAGCGACGAGCAGTACTTC
CASSFTSDEQYF
>TRBV6-2/TRBV6-3|TRBJ2-7|few|.
TGTGCCAGCAGTCAACCCCCGAGGGGCTACGAGCAGTACTTC
CASSQPPRGYEQYF
>TRBV9|TRBJ1-6|many|.
TGTGCCAGCAGCGTAGGGGGGCTCGGTAATTCACCCCTCCACTTT
CASSVGGLGNSPLHF
>TRBV5-4|TRBJ1-1|few|.
TGTGCCAGCAGCAAGCTTGAGGGGGGAGAGGACACTGAAGCTTTCTTT
CASSKLEGGEDTEAFF
>TRBV13|TRBJ2-7|.|.
TGTGCCAGCAGCTTAGGGAGGGGTTTGAACTACGAGCAGTACTTC
CASSLGRGLNYEQYF
>TRBV3-1|TRBJ1-2|many|TRBD1
TGTGCCAGCAGCCAAACAGGGGGCAACTATGGCTACACCTTC
CASSQTGGNYGYTF
>TRBV20-1|TRBJ2-5|.|.
TGCAGTGCTCCCCGGGGAGGGGGCGGGGAGACCCAGTACTTC
CSAPRGGGGETQYF
>TRBV20-1|TRBJ1-2|few|.
TGCAGTGCGGAACGGGATACAGGGTTGGGCGGCTACACCTTC
CSAERDTGLGGYTF
>TRBV7-8|TRBJ1-2|.|.
TGTGCCAGCAGCTTAGCAGGGGTGCTTAGCTATGGCTACACCTTC
CASSLAGVLSYGYTF
>TRBV4-1|TRBJ2-7|few|TRBD1
TGCGCCAGCAGCCCCGGGGACAGGGGCTACGAGCAGTACTTC
CASSPGDRGYEQYF
>TRBV28|TRBJ2-3|few|.
TGTGCCAGCAGGACGGGCGGCGAAGGCACAGATACGCAGTATTTT
CASRTGGEGTDTQYF